This T cell receptor (beta chain) stems from a study of regulatory T cells in long-lasting Graves disease. Looking at the study overall: Freshly diagnosed Graves' patients had used antithyroid drugs for under 3 months. General study points: With persistent disease, TRBV28, TRBJ1-2 and TRBJ2-5 were the favored segments.

This clonotype was found many times. Antigen specificity is unknown. Time point meaning: newly diagnosed GD, antithyroid drugs for less than 3 months. PBMCs were the source of the RNA used for TCR sequencing. The source of the patients was an endocrinology department in Xi'an, China. CDR3 length: 16 amino acids. CDR1 SEHNR and CDR2 FQNEAQ come from the germline V gene (reference sequence). V gave up 4 bases and J gave up 0 bases; unmatched junction bases: 6. Arm-PCR of CDR3 regions with iRepertoire HTBI primers generated TCR beta libraries. One entry per CDR3 protein, called by TCRdb with MiXCR from the multiplex PCR reads. The sample lists 240,000 or so distinct CDR3 sequences, around 21% seen once, with roughly 13% in the top ten.

The gene calls are TRBV7-9 and TRBJ1-1; 9 nucleotides match TRBD1. This clonotype was sampled from a female donor with Graves disease. Sequencing used peripheral blood mononuclear cells (PBMCs), obtained at new diagnosis, from a patient treated with antithyroid drugs. CDR3 sequence reads: CASSSGQGTLNTEAFF. CDR3 DNA sequence: TGTGCCAGCAGCTCTGGACAGGGGACCTTGAACACTGAAGCTTTCTTT.